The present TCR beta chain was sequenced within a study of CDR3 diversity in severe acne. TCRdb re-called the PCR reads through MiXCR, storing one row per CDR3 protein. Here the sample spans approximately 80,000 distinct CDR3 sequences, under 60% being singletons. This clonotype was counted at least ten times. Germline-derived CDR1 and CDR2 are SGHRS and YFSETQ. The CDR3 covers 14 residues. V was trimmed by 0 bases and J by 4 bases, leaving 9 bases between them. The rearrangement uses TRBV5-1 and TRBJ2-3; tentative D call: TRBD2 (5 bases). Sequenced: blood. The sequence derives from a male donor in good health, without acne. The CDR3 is CASSLGAGADTQYF. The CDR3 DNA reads TGCGCCAGCAGCTTGGGGGCCGGGGCAGATACGCAGTATTTT.